Following are 18 T cell receptor beta chains from one sample sequenced in a study of blood T cell repertoires in COVID-19. TCRdb's table, derived via immunoSEQ multiplex PCR, lists solely in-frame clones and lacks some. The sample contains around 400,000 clones, approximately 89% of which appear only once. The sample consisted of peripheral blood. The receptors were sampled from a woman aged 55 to 70 with COVID-19, enrolled during active disease.

V gene TRBV28 combines with J gene TRBJ1-2; D gene uncertain. Germline CDR1 and CDR2: MDHEN and SYDVKM. V shed 7 bases and J shed 8 bases, with 11 bases lying between them. CDR3 length: 11 residues. The CDR3 DNA is TGTGCCAGCACTTCTGGGCACGGCTACACCTTC. Translated: CASTSGHGYTF.

This chain joins TRBV7-2 and TRBJ2-3, with TRBD1 as a possible D gene (6 bases). Trimming shortened V by 5 bases and J by 10 bases, and 13 bases separated the two germline ends. The CDR3 has 12 residues. Germline values: CDR1 SGHTA, CDR2 FQGNSA. The CDR3 region is CASSPYREPQYF. In nucleotides, the CDR3 is TGTGCCAGCAGCCCCTACAGGGAGCCGCAGTATTTT.

This clone was seen just once. DNA of the CDR3: TGTGCCAGTAGTAGTGGGACAGGGCCCTACGAGCAGTACTTC. Translation: CASSSGTGPYEQYF. The V gene is TRBV19, the J gene TRBJ2-7; 9 bases are shared with TRBD1. Trimming removed 4 bases from V and 2 bases from J; junction bases left unmatched: 3. Germline V gene sequence: CDR1 LNHDA, CDR2 SQIVND (reference sequence). This CDR3 has 14 amino acids. Variable domain in full (rest from reference TRBV19 and TRBJ2-7): DGGITQSPKYLFRKEGQNVTLSCEQNLNHDAMYWYRQDPGQGLRLIYYSQIVNDFQKGDIAEGYSVSREKKESFPLTVTSAQKNPTAFYLCASSSGTGPYEQYFGPGTRLTVT.

This rearrangement joins TRBV7-9 to TRBJ2-3, with a tentative D call TRBD2 (6 bases). The CDR3 contains 14 residues. V shed 0 bases and J shed 4 bases, with 8 bases lying between them. Germline V gene data show CDR1 as SEHNR and CDR2 as FQNEAQ (reference sequence). The CDR3 DNA follows: TGTGCCAGCAGCTTAGCTCGGGGGTCAGATACGCAGTATTTT. Its translation: CASSLARGSDTQYF.

The CDR3 sequence is CASQTRAMNTEAFF. The DNA of the CDR3 is TGTGCCAGCCAGACAAGAGCTATGAACACTGAAGCTTTCTTT. The chain links TRBV6-5 to TRBJ1-1; D unclear. CDR1 and CDR2 from the germline V gene are MNHEY and SVGAGI. V shed 8 bases and J shed 0 bases, with 13 bases lying between them. This CDR3 has 14 amino acids.

Concerning this clone: Other DNA sequences in the sample encode the same CDR3. The J gene is TRBJ1-5, the V gene TRBV19, with a possible D match to TRBD1 (5 bases). Germline-derived CDR1 and CDR2 are LNHDA and SQIVND (reference sequence). The ends were cut back, 3 bases at V and 4 bases at J, with 7 bases in the middle. This CDR3 has 13 amino acids. CDR3 in DNA: TGTGCCAGTAGTATCGCAGGGAATCAGCCCCAGCATTTT. This sequence encodes CASSIAGNQPQHF.

The V call is TRBV19, the J call TRBJ1-1; D possibly corresponds to TRBD1 (6 bases). The CDR3 is made up of 15 amino acids. The germline V gene encodes CDR1 LNHDA and CDR2 SQIVND (reference sequence). Trimming removed 5 bases at V and 1 base at J, with 14 bases between. CDR3 sequence (DNA): TGTGCCAGTAGTCTCCGGACAGCGAGGAACACTGAAGCTTTCTTT. Its translation: CASSLRTARNTEAFF.

The CDR3 loop is CASSFGGSTIYF. As DNA, the CDR3 is TGTGCCAGCAGTTTCGGCGGGAGCACCATATATTTT. The genes are TRBV12-3 or TRBV12-4 and TRBJ1-3, with D uncertain. This CDR3 comprises 12 residues. Trimming removed 3 bases from V and 9 bases from J, with 9 bases in between.

This chain connects TRBV15 to TRBJ2-2, with 8 bases identical to TRBD2. The CDR3 is made up of 14 amino acids. V lost 5 bases, J lost 6 bases, and 5 bases stayed unmatched. Germline values: CDR1 LNHNV, CDR2 YYDKDF (reference sequence). CDR3 region: CATSGGGSPGELFF. DNA for the CDR3: TGTGCCACCAGCGGCGGGGGGAGCCCCGGGGAGCTGTTTTTT.

The V call is TRBV5-1, the J call TRBJ2-1; possibly TRBD2 for D (5 bases). The CDR3 covers 16 residues. With 0 bases removed from V and 2 bases from J, the gap between germline ends came to 12 bases. The germline gives CDR1 SGHRS, CDR2 YFSETQ. The chain's CDR3 is CASSLGGQFPYNEQFF. The DNA of the CDR3 is TGCGCCAGCAGCTTGGGCGGGCAGTTCCCCTACAATGAGCAGTTCTTC. Supplemented by reference TRBV5-1 and TRBJ2-1, the full variable domain reads KAGVTQTPRYLIKTRGQQVTLSCSPISGHRSVSWYQQTPGQGLQFLFEYFSETQRNKGNFPGRFSGRQFSNSRSEMNVSTLELGDSALYLCASSLGGQFPYNEQFFGPGTRLTVL.

V and J are TRBV6-5 and TRBJ1-3; no reliable D call. This CDR3 region has 14 residues. The germline V gene has CDR1 MNHEY and CDR2 SVGAGI. The V and J ends lost 5 bases and 0 bases respectively, with 8 bases between them. The CDR3 nucleotides are TGTGCCAGCAGTCCCAGTAACTCTGGAAACACCATATATTTT. It encodes CASSPSNSGNTIYF.

The chain employs TRBV5-5 and TRBJ1-3; possible D gene TRBD1, 6 bases. CDR3 length: 14 residues. V gave up 2 bases and J gave up 4 bases, with 10 bases separating them. Germline V gives CDR1 SGHKS, CDR2 YYEKEE (reference sequence). For the CDR3, the DNA is TGTGCCAGCAGCTTAACAGGGTCGGGAAACACCATATATTTT. Its translation: CASSLTGSGNTIYF.

In regard to this clone: This could be a read error, since a much larger clone is one nucleotide away. V is TRBV12-3 or TRBV12-4 and J is TRBJ2-7, with TRBD1 matching 8 bases. The V and J ends lost 6 bases and 5 bases, in that order; junction bases with no gene match: 3. This CDR3 spans 12 amino acids. The CDR3 sequence is CASRLTGDEQYF. The CDR3 DNA reads as TGTGCCAGCAGGTTGACAGGGGACGAGCAGTACTTC.

This CDR3 reads CASGQSLNTEAFF. The CDR3 DNA is TGTGCCTCCGGACAGAGCCTCAACACTGAAGCTTTCTTT. This rearrangement joins TRBV30 to TRBJ1-1; TRBD1 is a possible D gene (6 bases). Germline V gene data show CDR1 as GTSNPN and CDR2 as SVGIG (reference sequence). This CDR3 has 13 residues. Trimming cost V 7 bases and J 2 bases, with 14 bases left between them.

V is TRBV11-3 and J is TRBJ2-3, with 11 bases aligning to TRBD2. CDR3 length: 18 residues. CDR1 and CDR2 (germline): SGHNT, YENEEA. With V trimmed by 0 bases and J by 2 bases, 7 bases remained unmatched. The CDR3 loop is CASSLEGPSGGSTDTQYF. In nucleotides, the CDR3 is TGTGCCAGCAGCTTAGAAGGTCCTAGCGGGGGGTCCACAGATACGCAGTATTTT.

The chain joins TRBV11-3 to TRBJ2-7, with TRBD1 identical over 8 bases. Looked up from germline, CDR1 is SGHNT and CDR2 is YENEEA. V shed 6 bases, J shed 5 bases, and the junction held 3 bases outside the gene matches. The CDR3 runs 12 residues. The CDR3 loop reads CASSSDRDEQYF. CDR3 sequence (DNA): TGTGCCAGCAGTTCGGACAGGGACGAGCAGTACTTC.

This CDR3 reads CARSLNQDQVTYEEQYF. In DNA, the CDR3 is TGTGCCAGAAGCTTGAATCAGGATCAAGTGACATACGAAGAGCAGTACTTC. The chain has TRBV5-3 and TRBJ2-7, with D unresolved. TRBV5-3 is an open reading frame, and its role is uncertain. CDR3 size: 17 residues. Between the trimmed V and J ends, which lost 1 base and 7 bases, there was a span of 24 bases.

The rearrangement uses TRBV5-4 and TRBJ2-2; 10 bases are a match to TRBD2. Germline V gives CDR1 SGHNT, CDR2 YYREEE (reference sequence). The CDR3 loop spans 19 amino acids. With 4 bases clipped from V and 5 bases from J, the junction kept 17 bases outside the gene matches. The CDR3 here is CASSTQTGLSGGVTGELFF. Here the CDR3 DNA reads TGTGCCAGCAGCACTCAAACGGGATTAAGCGGGGGGGTGACCGGGGAGCTGTTTTTT.